What follows is one T cell receptor (beta chain) and its context. This CDR3 spans 13 amino acids. V was pared by 3 bases and J by 3 bases, with 2 bases of the junction left unmatched. Germline CDR1 KGHSH, CDR2 LQKENI. This entry is derived from a study of control samples from healthy donors and cancer patients. Sequencing was performed with immunoSEQ multiplex PCR; in TCRdb, only in-frame clones are kept and a portion is missing. The sample carries 95,000 to 130,000 clones, 75% to 90% recorded once. The TCR sequence derives from a woman aged 45-65 years with colorectal cancer. The chain has TRBV18 and TRBJ2-7, with TRBD2 identical over 7 bases. The sequencing sample was made of PBMCs. CDR3 DNA: TGTGCCAGCTCACCCAGGGAGGGCTACGAGCAGTACTTC. It translates to CASSPREGYEQYF.